The present TCR beta chain was sequenced within a study of blood T cell repertoires in COVID-19. Across the whole study: In each case, the material was cDNA or gDNA derived from T cells, B-cell-depleted T cells, or PBMCs.

Per the germline V gene, CDR1 is PRHDT and CDR2 is FYEKMQ (reference sequence). The CDR3 runs 14 residues. V shed 0 bases, J shed 3 bases, and the junction held 0 bases outside the gene matches. This clone was counted a single time. Using immunoSEQ multiplex PCR, the repertoire was profiled, and TCRdb retains in-frame clones only, with some absent. Of approximately 270,000 clones listed, 70% to 90% are singletons. The sequence came from a man at least 80 years old with acute or convalescent COVID-19. This sequence joins TRBV13 and TRBJ1-2; 8 nucleotides agree with TRBD1. Sequencing used peripheral blood. Here the CDR3 DNA reads TGTGCCAGCAGCTTAGGGACAGGGGACTATGGCTACACCTTC. Translating gives CASSLGTGDYGYTF.